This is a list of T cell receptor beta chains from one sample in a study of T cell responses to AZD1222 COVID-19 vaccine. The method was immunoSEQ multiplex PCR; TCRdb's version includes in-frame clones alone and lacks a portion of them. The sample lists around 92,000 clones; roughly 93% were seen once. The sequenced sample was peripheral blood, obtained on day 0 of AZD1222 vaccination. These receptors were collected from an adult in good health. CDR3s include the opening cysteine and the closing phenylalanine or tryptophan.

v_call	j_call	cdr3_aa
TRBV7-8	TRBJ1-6	CASSFGASSYNSPLHF
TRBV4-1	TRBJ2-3	CASSRTGVRDTQYF
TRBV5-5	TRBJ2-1	CASSSLAATGYNEQFF
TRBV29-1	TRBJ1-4	CSARQGAGEKLFF
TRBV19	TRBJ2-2	CASSDRGIGELFF
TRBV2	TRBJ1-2	CASRSGGAPYGYTF
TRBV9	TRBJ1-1	CASSLTGPGEAFF
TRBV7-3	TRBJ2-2	CASSPRTSGNTGELFF
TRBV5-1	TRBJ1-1	CASSFRTGTFF
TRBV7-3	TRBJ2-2	CASSPQDSPPTGELFF
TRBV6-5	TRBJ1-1	CACSDVNTEAFF
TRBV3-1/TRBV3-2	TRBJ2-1	CASSPGGSGGYNEQFF
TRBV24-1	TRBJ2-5	CATSGAGGTQYF
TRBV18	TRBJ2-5	CASSPGTAPQETQYF
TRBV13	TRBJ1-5	CASSAGNQPQHF
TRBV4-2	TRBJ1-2	CASSQDPEGYGYTF
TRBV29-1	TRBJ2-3	CSVHYRDRGTDTQYF
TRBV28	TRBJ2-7	CASSLGPPRDEQYF
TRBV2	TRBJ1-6	CASRDRASYNSPLHF
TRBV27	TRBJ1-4	CASSSRFNEKLFF
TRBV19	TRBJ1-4	CASRLQGGTGGREKLFF
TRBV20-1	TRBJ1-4	CSAERLEKLFF
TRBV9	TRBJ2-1	CASSQTSGSYNEQFF
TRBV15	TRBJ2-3	CATSRVASGEYTQYF
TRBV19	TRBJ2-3	CASSGASAGTDTQYF
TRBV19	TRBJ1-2	CASMGQRSSGYGYTF
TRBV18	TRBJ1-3	CASSPPSSYSGNTIYF
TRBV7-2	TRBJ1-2	CASSPDANTAGYTF
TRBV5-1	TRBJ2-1	CASSSILAGDNEQFF
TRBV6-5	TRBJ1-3	CASNPSSGNTIYF
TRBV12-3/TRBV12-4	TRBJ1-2	CASSPGLYGYTF
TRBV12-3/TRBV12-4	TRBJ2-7	CASSLMGYEQYF
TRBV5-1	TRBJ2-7	CASSQQGGEQYF
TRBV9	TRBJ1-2	CASSVGDRGLGGYTF
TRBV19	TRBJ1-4	CASSIGGTTNEKLFF
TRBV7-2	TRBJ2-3	CASSSFRASDTQYF
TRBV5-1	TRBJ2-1	CASSSSGGAHEQFF
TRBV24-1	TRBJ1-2	CATSSGGGYGYTF
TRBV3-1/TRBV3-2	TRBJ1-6	CASSLRGYNSPLHF
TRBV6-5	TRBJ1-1	CASSYWAVSKNTEAFF